This passage covers 8 T cell receptor beta chains from one sample sequenced in a study of human T cells and chemical hapten exposure. Sample time point: pre-sensitization, week 0. Treatment meaning: therapeutic diphenylcyclopropenone sensitization with weekly scalp DPC. TCRdb recomputed calls from the RACE reads with MiXCR, one row per CDR3 protein. The sample lists 280,000 or so distinct CDR3 sequences, around 7% occurring once. The input for sequencing was whole blood, taken in connection with sensitization to the hapten diphenylcyclopropenone (DPC). Receptors were obtained from a man between 18 and 29 years old with alopecia areata. Some clones in this sample may be carry-over from other donors' samples.

The chain has TRBV18 and TRBJ2-2; no firm D call. V was trimmed by 0 bases and J by 7 bases, leaving 15 bases between them. The CDR3 has 16 amino acids. From germline, CDR1 is KGHSH and CDR2 LQKENI. The CDR3 protein is CASSPPGSNSYGELFF. In nucleotides, the CDR3 is TGTGCCAGCTCACCACCGGGCAGCAACTCCTACGGGGAGCTGTTTTTT.

This clonotype was picked up a small number of times. The genes are TRBV11-2 and TRBJ2-1, with TRBD2 identical over 12 bases. Trimming removed 1 base from V and 0 bases from J; junction bases left unmatched: 10. The CDR3 runs to 20 residues. Germline CDR1 SGHAT, CDR2 FQNNGV. Written as DNA, the CDR3 is TGTGCCAGCAGCTTAGGGACTAGCGGGGATTTTGGGAGCTCCTACAATGAGCAGTTCTTC. It encodes CASSLGTSGDFGSSYNEQFF.

To note about this clonotype: This could be a read error, since a much larger clone is one nucleotide away. The chain carries TRBV6-2 or TRBV6-3 and TRBJ1-5, with TRBD1 as a possible D gene (5 bases). The germline CDR1 and CDR2 sequences are MNHEY and SVGEGT. This CDR3 has 15 amino acids. The CDR3 loop is CASSYLGRFNQPQQF. CDR3 DNA sequence: TGTGCCAGCAGTTACTTGGGACGGTTCAATCAGCCCCAGCAATTT.

This rearrangement joins TRBV7-8 to TRBJ2-7; the D gene could be TRBD1 or TRBD2 (5 bases each). Germline-derived CDR1 and CDR2 are SGHVS and FQNEAQ. Between the trimmed V and J ends, which lost 4 bases and 9 bases, there was a span of 16 bases. The CDR3 extends over 13 amino acids. The DNA of the CDR3 is TGTGCCAGCAGCTCGGCAGGGACGCCTCCGCAGTACGTC. This encodes CASSSAGTPPQYV.

This chain links TRBV6-5 with TRBJ1-1; D is unresolved. Germline V gene lookup returns CDR1 MNHEY and CDR2 SVGAGI. The V end lost 6 bases, the J end lost 7 bases, and 12 bases lay between the germline ends. The CDR3 loop spans 12 amino acids. CDR3 amino acids: CASRGRIGEAFF. In DNA, the CDR3 is TGTGCCAGCAGAGGGAGAATCGGTGAAGCTTTCTTT.

The V call is TRBV5-1, the J call TRBJ2-2, with unresolved D. The CDR3 consists of 15 residues. Trimming took 1 base from V and 0 from J, leaving 7 bases between them. Per the germline V gene, CDR1 is SGHRS and CDR2 is YFSETQ. The CDR3 region is CASSLSQPNTGELFF. The CDR3 region has the DNA TGCGCCAGCAGCTTGTCTCAGCCGAACACCGGGGAGCTGTTTTTT.

The chain couples TRBV12-3 or TRBV12-4 to TRBJ1-2, with D uncertain. Trimming took 6 bases from V and 2 from J, leaving 10 bases between them. This CDR3 contains 13 residues. This CDR3 is CASRALPNYGYTF. For the CDR3, the DNA is TGTGCCAGCAGGGCATTACCGAACTATGGCTACACCTTC.

The V gene is TRBV4-1, the J gene TRBJ2-7, with 12 bases lining up with TRBD1. V shed 4 bases and J 4 bases; nucleotides not matched to a gene: 5. The CDR3 spans 15 residues. Germline V gene lookup returns CDR1 MGHRA and CDR2 YSYEKL. CDR3: CASSPTGQGAYEQYF. The DNA of the CDR3 is TGCGCCAGCAGCCCCACGGGACAGGGGGCGTACGAGCAGTACTTC.